This T cell receptor beta chain was sequenced during a study of blood T cells in healthy people across ages. This clonotype was observed a handful of times. Its antigen is undetermined. A sample-barcoded 5' primer and a J-beta primer mix were used in a second PCR of about 6 to 12 cycles. Template switching added a 12-random-nucleotide identifier to every cDNA molecule. From the 5' RACE reads, TCRdb called clonotypes with MiXCR, one entry per CDR3 protein. The repertoire holds 700,000 or so distinct CDR3 sequences, with around two fifths as singletons. Study outcomes and limitations: Naive T cell percentage showed a strong correlation with TCR beta diversity.

The germline gives CDR1 MNHNY, CDR2 SVGAGI (reference sequence). With 5 bases removed from V and 4 bases from J, the gap between germline ends came to 14 bases. This CDR3 comprises 14 residues. The material sequenced was blood. The chain carries TRBV6-6 and TRBJ2-5, with a possible D match to TRBD1 (6 bases). The source of this sequence is a man aged 80 or over in good health. CDR3 nucleotides: TGTGCCAGCAGTCCCCGGGACACCTTAGAGACCCAGTACTTC. It is translated as CASSPRDTLETQYF.